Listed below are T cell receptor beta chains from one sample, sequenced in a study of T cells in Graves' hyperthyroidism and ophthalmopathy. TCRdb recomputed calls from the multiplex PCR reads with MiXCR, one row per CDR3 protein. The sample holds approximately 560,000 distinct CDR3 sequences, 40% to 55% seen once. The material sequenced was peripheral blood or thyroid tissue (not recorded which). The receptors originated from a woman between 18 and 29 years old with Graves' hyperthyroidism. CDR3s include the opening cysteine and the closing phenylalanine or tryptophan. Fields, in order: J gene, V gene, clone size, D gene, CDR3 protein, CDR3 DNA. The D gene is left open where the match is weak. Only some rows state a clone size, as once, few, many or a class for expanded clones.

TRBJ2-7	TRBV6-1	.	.	CASRGLAHEQYF	TGTGCCAGCAGAGGCCTCGCCCACGAGCAGTACTTC
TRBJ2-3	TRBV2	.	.	CASSALADTQYF	TGTGCCAGCAGTGCACTGGCGGATACGCAGTATTTT
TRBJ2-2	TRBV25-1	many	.	CASSQGPRGTGELFF	TGTGCCAGCAGCCAGGGGCCAAGGGGCACCGGGGAGCTGTTTTTT
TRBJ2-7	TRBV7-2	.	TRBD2	CASSLWREISYEQYF	TGTGCCAGCAGCCTTTGGCGGGAGATATCCTACGAGCAGTACTTC
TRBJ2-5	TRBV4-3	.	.	CASSLGGEKETQYF	TGCGCCAGCAGCTTGGGCGGTGAGAAAGAGACCCAGTACTTC
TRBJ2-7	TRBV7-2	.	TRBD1	CASSLSSGQGNEQYF	TGTGCCAGCAGCTTGTCTAGTGGACAGGGGAACGAGCAGTACTTC
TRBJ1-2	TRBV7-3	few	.	CASSRQSYGYTF	TGTGCCAGCAGCCGACAGTCCTATGGCTACACCTTC
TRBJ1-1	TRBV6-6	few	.	CASTIRDTEAFF	TGTGCCAGCACCATACGTGACACTGAAGCTTTCTTT
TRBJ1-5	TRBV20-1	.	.	CSAKAGTPSSNQPQHF	TGCAGTGCTAAAGCTGGGACACCCTCTAGTAATCAGCCCCAGCATTTT
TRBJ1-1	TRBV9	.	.	CASSVGMQETNTEAFF	TGTGCCAGCAGCGTAGGAATGCAGGAGACGAACACTGAAGCTTTCTTT
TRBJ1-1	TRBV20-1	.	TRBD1	CSARDRDTEALF	TGCAGTGCCAGAGACAGGGACACTGAAGCTCTCTTT
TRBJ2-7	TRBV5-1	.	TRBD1	CASSFRQGEYYEQYF	TGCGCCAGCAGCTTCCGACAGGGGGAGTACTACGAGCAGTACTTC
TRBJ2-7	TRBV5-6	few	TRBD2	CASSQLAATYEQYF	TGTGCCAGCAGCCAACTAGCGGCTACCTACGAGCAGTACTTC
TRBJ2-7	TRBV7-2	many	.	CASSLGQRIVEQYF	TGTGCCAGCAGCTTAGGACAGAGGATTGTCGAGCAGTACTTC
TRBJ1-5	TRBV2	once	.	CASSEPGERPQHF	TGTGCCAGCAGTGAGCCCGGGGAGAGGCCCCAGCATTTT
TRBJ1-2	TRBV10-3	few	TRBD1	CAIRGDRGRGNYGYTF	TGTGCCATACGAGGGGACAGGGGGCGAGGAAACTATGGCTACACCTTC
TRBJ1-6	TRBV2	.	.	CASSMESSYNSPLHF	TGTGCCAGCAGTATGGAGAGCTCCTATAATTCACCCCTCCACTTT
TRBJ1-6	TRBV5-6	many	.	CASSGANPPLHF	TGTGCCAGCAGCGGAGCTAACCCACCCCTCCACTTT
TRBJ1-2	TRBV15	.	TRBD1	CATSDLRGSGGGYTF	TGTGCCACCAGTGATTTGAGGGGGTCAGGGGGCGGCTACACCTTC
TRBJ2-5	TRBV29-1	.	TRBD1	CSGEFSGTGWETQYF	TGCAGTGGGGAATTCAGTGGGACAGGGTGGGAGACCCAGTACTTC
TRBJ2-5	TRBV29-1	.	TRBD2	CSVVWGGETQYF	TGCAGCGTTGTTTGGGGGGGAGAGACCCAGTACTTC
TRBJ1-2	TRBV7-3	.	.	CASNPGGADGYTF	TGTGCCAGCAACCCTGGGGGGGCGGATGGCTACACCTTC
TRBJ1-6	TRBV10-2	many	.	CASSRGGSYNSPLHF	TGCGCCAGCAGCCGAGGGGGCTCCTATAATTCACCCCTCCACTTT
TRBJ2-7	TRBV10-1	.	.	CASSESYGGGYEQYF	TGCGCCAGCAGTGAGTCCTACGGGGGAGGCTACGAGCAGTACTTC
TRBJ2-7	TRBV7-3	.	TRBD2	CASSPRTSGRAYHEQYF	TGTGCCAGCAGCCCCAGGACTAGCGGGAGGGCCTACCACGAGCAGTACTTC
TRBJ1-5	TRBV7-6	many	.	CASSTGNQPQHF	TGTGCCAGTTCTACAGGGAATCAGCCCCAGCATTTT
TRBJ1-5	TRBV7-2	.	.	CASSQEPGLGNQPQHF	TGCGCCAGCAGCCAAGAGCCGGGTTTGGGCAATCAGCCCCAGCATTTT
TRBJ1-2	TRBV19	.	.	CASSQDGAENYGYPF	TGTGCCAGCAGCCAAGATGGGGCAGAGAACTATGGCTACCCCTTC
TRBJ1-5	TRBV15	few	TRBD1	CATSRAFLRTGNNQPQHF	TGTGCCACCAGCAGAGCGTTTTTGAGGACAGGAAACAATCAGCCCCAGCATTTT
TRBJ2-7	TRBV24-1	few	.	CATSDGGIGSYEQYF	TGTGCCACCAGTGACGGGGGAATAGGGTCCTACGAGCAGTACTTC
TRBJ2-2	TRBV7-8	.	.	CASKPGGYTGELFF	TGTGCCAGCAAGCCCGGGGGTTACACCGGGGAGCTGTTTTTT
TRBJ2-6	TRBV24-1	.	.	CATGGGGDNVLTF	TGTGCCACCGGCGGCGGTGGGGACAACGTCCTGACTTTC
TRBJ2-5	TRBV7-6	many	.	CASSLGAAVGQETQYF	TGTGCCAGCAGCTTAGGGGCCGCGGTAGGGCAAGAGACCCAGTACTTC
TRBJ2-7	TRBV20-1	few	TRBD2	CSASRGLAGAYEQYF	TGCAGTGCTAGCAGGGGACTAGCGGGAGCCTACGAGCAGTACTTC
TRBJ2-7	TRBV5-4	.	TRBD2	CASSTRWTSGSHEQYF	TGTGCCAGCAGCACGCGGTGGACTAGCGGGAGCCACGAGCAGTACTTC
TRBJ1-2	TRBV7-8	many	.	CASSYQGKDYGYTF	TGTGCCAGCAGCTACCAGGGGAAGGATTATGGCTACACCTTC
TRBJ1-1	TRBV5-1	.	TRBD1	CASSSAASTGEDTEAFF	TGCGCCAGCAGCTCCGCCGCATCTACAGGGGAGGACACTGAAGCTTTCTTT
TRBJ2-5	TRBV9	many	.	CASSEHGSETQYF	TGTGCCAGCAGCGAGCATGGCTCAGAGACCCAGTACTTC
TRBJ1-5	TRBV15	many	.	CATSRDRGQGQPQHF	TGTGCCACCAGCAGAGATCGGGGGCAGGGTCAGCCCCAGCATTTT
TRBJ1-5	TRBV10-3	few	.	CATPARYSNSNQPQHF	TGTGCCACCCCAGCCAGGTACAGTAATAGCAATCAGCCCCAGCATTTT
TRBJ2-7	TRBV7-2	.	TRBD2	CASSLDGGSSYEQYF	TGTGCCAGCAGCTTAGACGGCGGGAGCTCCTACGAGCAGTACTTC
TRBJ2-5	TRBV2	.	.	CASKERWIETQYF	TGTGCCAGCAAGGAGCGGTGGATAGAGACCCAGTACTTC
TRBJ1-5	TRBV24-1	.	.	CATARGANPNQPQHF	TGTGCCACCGCCCGGGGGGCGAACCCCAATCAGCCCCAGCATTTT
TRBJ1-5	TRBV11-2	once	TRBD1	CASSLSTGSNQPQHF	TGTGCCAGCAGCTTATCGACAGGGAGCAATCAGCCCCAGCATTTT
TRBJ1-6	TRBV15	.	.	CATSVVTGGQALHF	TGTGCCACCAGTGTCGTGACGGGAGGCCAGGCCCTCCACTTT
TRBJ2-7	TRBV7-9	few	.	CASSLSSFAGYEQYF	TGTGCCAGCAGCTTGAGCTCTTTTGCCGGCTACGAGCAGTACTTC
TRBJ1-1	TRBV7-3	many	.	CASSLGTGTEAFF	TGTGCCAGCAGCTTGGGAACAGGTACTGAAGCTTTCTTT
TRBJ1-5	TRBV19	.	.	CASLSPGANQPQHF	TGTGCCAGCCTTTCCCCAGGGGCCAATCAGCCCCAGCATTTT
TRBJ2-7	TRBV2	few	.	CASSERASYEQYF	TGTGCCAGCAGTGAACGGGCCTCCTACGAGCAGTACTTC
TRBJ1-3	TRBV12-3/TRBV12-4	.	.	CASSLTLSSGNTIYF	TGTGCCAGCAGTTTGACACTTTCCTCTGGAAACACCATATATTTT
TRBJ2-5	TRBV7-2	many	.	CASSNGQTQYF	TGTGCCAGCAGCAATGGACAGACCCAGTACTTC
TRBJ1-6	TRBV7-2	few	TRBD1	CASSHRQGNGGSPLHF	TGTGCCAGCAGCCATAGACAGGGTAACGGTGGTTCACCCCTCCACTTT
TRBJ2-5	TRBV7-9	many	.	CASSFGAVQYF	TGTGCCAGCAGCTTTGGAGCGGTTCAGTACTTC
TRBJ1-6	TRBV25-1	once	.	CASSENNPPLHF	TGTGCCAGCAGTGAAAATAATCCGCCCCTCCACTTT
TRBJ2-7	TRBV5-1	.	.	CASGPGTAGYEQYF	TGCGCCAGCGGGCCCGGGACGGCGGGGTACGAGCAGTACTTC